This T cell receptor (beta chain) was profiled in a study of post-analysis software for immune sequencing data. Prepared libraries of TCR beta cDNA carried unique molecular identifiers. The yield from around 1 to 10 million T cells was around 500,000 cDNA molecules in total. One entry per CDR3 protein results from TCRdb running MiXCR on the PCR reads. The sample shows 600,000 to 700,000 distinct CDR3 sequences, 55% to 70% of them seen only once. This TCR came from a girl aged 2 to 10 with multiple sclerosis. The source material was blood.

The CDR3 spells CASSQGQGVNTEAFF. CDR3 sequence (DNA): TGTGCCAGCAGCCAGGGACAGGGGGTGAACACTGAAGCTTTCTTT. The chain combines TRBV5-5 with TRBJ1-1; 11 bases are shared with TRBD1. Germline CDR1 and CDR2: SGHKS and YYEKEE (reference sequence). V was pared by 4 bases and J by 0 bases, with 2 bases of the junction left unmatched. This CDR3 has 15 amino acids.